The 10 T cell receptor beta chains listed next were all sequenced from one sample in a study of Graves' ophthalmopathy and Graves' hyperthyroidism. Beta-chain TCR CDR3 regions were amplified from RNA transcripts. Amplification began with first-round RT-PCR using HTBI primers, then second-round multiplex PCR was performed. TCRdb ran MiXCR on the multiplex PCR reads and lists one entry per CDR3 protein. The sample lists 300,000 to 350,000 distinct CDR3 sequences; roughly 16% were seen once. Sequencing was carried out using peripheral blood. These receptors were obtained from an adult man with Graves' ophthalmopathy.

This clonotype was observed at least ten times. The chain combines TRBV19 with TRBJ2-2; D might be TRBD2 (7 bases). Germline V gene sequence: CDR1 LNHDA, CDR2 SQIVND (reference sequence). Trimming pared 9 bases from V and 2 bases from J, leaving 16 bases between. CDR3 length: 15 amino acids. CDR3 DNA sequence: TGTGCCAGCCGGGGGGCGGGGCTAAACACCGGGGAGCTGTTTTTT. Its protein is CASRGAGLNTGELFF.

Concerning this clonotype: The missing conserved phenylalanine or tryptophan at the end of this CDR3 makes a read error likely. The chain has TRBV7-2 and TRBJ2-7; D unresolved. With 0 bases removed from V and 3 bases from J, the gap between germline ends came to 9 bases. CDR3 size: 14 residues. Germline CDR1 and CDR2: SGHTA and FQGNSA. The CDR3 spells CASSLAGLSYEQYL. CDR3 coding DNA: TGTGCCAGCAGCTTAGCAGGGTTGAGCTACGAGCAGTACCTC.

This clonotype was seen only once. The genes are TRBV6-5 and TRBJ1-5, with 9 bases that match TRBD1. The CDR3 loop spans 16 amino acids. J lost 9 bases, V lost 5 bases, and 14 bases had no gene match. From germline, CDR1 is MNHEY and CDR2 SVGAGI. CDR3 sequence: CASSTGQGNSLGPQHF. The DNA for the CDR3 is TGTGCCAGCAGTACTGGACAGGGGAATTCTTTGGGGCCCCAGCATTTT.

This clonotype was recorded many times. V gene TRBV6-2 or TRBV6-3 combines with J gene TRBJ2-7; no clear D. Trimming removed 0 bases from V and 3 bases from J, with 6 bases in between. Germline V gives CDR1 MNHEY, CDR2 SVGEGT. The CDR3 sequence is 13 residues long. This chain's CDR3 is CASSYSGLYEQYF. CDR3 bases: TGTGCCAGCAGTTACTCGGGCCTCTACGAGCAGTACTTC.

This chain connects TRBV4-1 to TRBJ2-5; 11 nucleotides match TRBD2. The J segment lost 2 bases and the V segment lost 3 bases, leaving 11 bases of the junction unmatched. Germline CDR1 is MGHRA and CDR2 is YSYEKL. The CDR3 sequence is 18 residues long. The CDR3 DNA reads TGCGCCAGCAGCCACCCCCCTAGCGGGGGGCCGACGCAAGAGACCCAGTACTTC. Residues: CASSHPPSGGPTQETQYF.

This clonotype has at least ten counts. V usage is TRBV19 and J usage is TRBJ1-1; D is undetermined. The CDR3 contains 14 residues. Germline CDR1 reads LNHDA; CDR2 reads SQIVND (reference sequence). Trimming pared 0 bases from V and 4 bases from J, leaving 9 bases between. CDR3 in DNA: TGTGCCAGTAGTATAGAGGCAGGAATCACTGAAGCTTTCTTT. It codes for CASSIEAGITEAFF.

In this sample, this clonotype turned up many times. The gene calls are TRBV6-2 or TRBV6-3 and TRBJ1-1; the D is unclear. Germline CDR1 reads MNHEY; CDR2 reads SVGEGT. The CDR3 runs 13 residues. Between the trimmed V and J ends, which lost 6 bases and 5 bases, there was a span of 13 bases. The CDR3 DNA reads as TGTGCCAGCAGGTCACAATGGGTAACTGAAGCTTTCTTT. Translation gives CASRSQWVTEAFF.

The J gene is TRBJ1-2, the V gene TRBV27; a possible D gene is TRBD1 (5 bases). Per the germline V gene, CDR1 is MNHEY and CDR2 is SMNVEV (reference sequence). There are 14 residues in the CDR3. V was trimmed by 7 bases and J by 7 bases, leaving 19 bases between them. The CDR3 protein is CASTSAGRVSGYTF. CDR3 in DNA: TGTGCCAGCACTTCGGCAGGGAGGGTCTCTGGCTACACCTTC.

This clonotype was recorded at least ten times. The CDR3 reads CASSLLRGAENTEAFF. The CDR3 DNA reads TGTGCCAGCAGCTTATTAAGGGGGGCGGAGAACACTGAAGCTTTCTTT. The genes are TRBV5-5 and TRBJ1-1; D may be TRBD1 (6 bases). Germline assignment: CDR1 SGHKS and CDR2 YYEKEE (reference sequence). V lost 2 bases and J 1 base, leaving 15 bases between the germline ends. The length of the CDR3 is 16 residues.

The chain recombines TRBV12-3 or TRBV12-4 with TRBJ1-1; D remains ambiguous. The CDR3 spans 13 residues. Trimming removed 6 bases from V and 1 base from J, with 9 bases in between. CDR3 sequence reads: CASRLRANTEAFF. The DNA for the CDR3 is TGTGCCAGCAGACTCAGAGCGAACACTGAAGCTTTCTTT.